This entry is about one T cell receptor beta chain. The clone's antigen remains unknown. Per-base quality was not reported, and no clone a single base away is much larger than it. Library generation was performed with the immunoSEQ multiplex PCR assay. The authors processed their data as follows. To diagnose cytomegalovirus status from the catalog of TCR beta chain sequences, a statistical classification framework was built. As stored in TCRdb, this immuneACCESS dataset retains in-frame rearrangements with V and J assigned. A fraction of the clones does not appear; measured against another copy, unresolved V genes explain less than half of the discrepancy, and the remainder lacks a known reason. The D gene and trimming were derived from the DNA, and the V and J assignments and clone size from that table. The sample contains some 140,000 clones, about 83% of them found a single time. The ten largest clones add up to 1.4% of the sample.

There are 14 amino acids in the CDR3, from cysteine to phenylalanine inclusive. Of the read, only the CDR3 DNA is kept; its 42 bases are in frame from base 1. The germline V gene yields KGHSH for CDR1 and LQKENI for CDR2. V gives up 3 bases and J gives up 0 bases, and the segment between their germline ends measures 9 bases. The donors were included in the validation cohort of around 120 subjects, a group kept apart from the roughly 680-subject first cohort. These data originate in a study of cytomegalovirus exposure and HLA in healthy donors listed by TCRdb under 2017. Looking at the study overall: The 500 to 800 repertoires of the first cohort and the 95 to 150 validation repertoires were produced on the same platform, according to a later analysis. The study was designed to test whether signatures of past pathogen exposure could be identified by cataloging public T cell receptors. In addition to the first cohort of 650 to 800 subjects, a separate validation cohort of under 150 different subjects was used. To predict cytomegalovirus infection status, the study combined high-throughput TCR immunosequencing, statistical association of individual TCRs with disease status, and machine learning.

The full study reports these points: All 120 or so repertoires were used to score co-occurrence in the validation cohort in a later analysis, because that analysis had no HLA typing for the cohort. A total of about 180 TCR beta chains were listed by the study as associated with cytomegalovirus. In both the original and validation cohorts, the classifier was reported to diagnose cytomegalovirus status with high specificity and sensitivity. A few of the identified cytomegalovirus-associated TCR beta chains were confirmed in vitro to be specific for cytomegalovirus antigens. Most TCR sequences were observed very rarely across donors, whereas some public TCRs were present in many individuals. In a later analysis, TCRs clustered in the first cohort were found to also tend to co-occur in the roughly 120 validation repertoires, with 94% of cluster scores above 0. The authors suggested that the approach could potentially be extended to other disease states and immunological phenotypes.

The sequence is built from TRBV18 and TRBJ2-7; a tentative D match to TRBD1 spans 6 bases. The sequence derives from a woman in her 30s in good health and CMV-seronegative. The specimen sequenced was PBMCs. The bases read TGTGCCAGCTCACCCCAGGGGAGCTCCTACGAGCAGTACTTC. Its protein product is CASSPQGSSYEQYF. When the CDR3 is completed using the reference TRBV18 and TRBJ2-7 genes on either side, the full variable domain is NAGVMQNPRHLVRRRGQEARLRCSPMKGHSHVYWYRQLPEEGLKFMVYLQKENIIDESGMPKERFSAEFPKEGPSILRIQQVVRGDSAAYFCASSPQGSSYEQYFGPGTRLTVT.